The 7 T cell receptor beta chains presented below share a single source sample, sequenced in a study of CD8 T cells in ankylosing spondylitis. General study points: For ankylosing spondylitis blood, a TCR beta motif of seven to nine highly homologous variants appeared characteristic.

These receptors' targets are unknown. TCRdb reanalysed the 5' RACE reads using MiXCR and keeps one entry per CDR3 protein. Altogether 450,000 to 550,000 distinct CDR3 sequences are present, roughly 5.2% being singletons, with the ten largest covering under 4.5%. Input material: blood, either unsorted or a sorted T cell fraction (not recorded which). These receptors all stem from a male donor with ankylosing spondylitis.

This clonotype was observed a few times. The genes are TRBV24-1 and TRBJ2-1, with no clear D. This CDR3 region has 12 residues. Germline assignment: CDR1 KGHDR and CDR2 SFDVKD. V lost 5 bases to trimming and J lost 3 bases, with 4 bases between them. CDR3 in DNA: TGTGCCACCAGTGCGGGCTACAATGAGCAGTTCTTC. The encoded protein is CATSAGYNEQFF.

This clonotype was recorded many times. The CDR3 loop is CASSYSRGRRDTQYF. CDR3 bases: TGTGCCAGCAGTTACTCCCGCGGGAGAAGAGATACGCAGTATTTT. This rearrangement joins TRBV6-2 or TRBV6-3 to TRBJ2-3; TRBD2 agrees at 7 bases. V lost 0 bases, J lost 5 bases, and 5 bases stayed unmatched. CDR3 length: 15 residues. CDR1 and CDR2 (germline): MNHEY, SVGEGT.

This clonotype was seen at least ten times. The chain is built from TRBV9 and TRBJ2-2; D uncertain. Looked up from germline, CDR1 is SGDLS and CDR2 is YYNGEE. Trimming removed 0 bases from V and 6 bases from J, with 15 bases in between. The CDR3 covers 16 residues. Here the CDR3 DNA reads TGTGCCAGCAGCGTAGGCATCGGACCAGGTTCCGGGGAGCTGTTTTTT. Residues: CASSVGIGPGSGELFF.

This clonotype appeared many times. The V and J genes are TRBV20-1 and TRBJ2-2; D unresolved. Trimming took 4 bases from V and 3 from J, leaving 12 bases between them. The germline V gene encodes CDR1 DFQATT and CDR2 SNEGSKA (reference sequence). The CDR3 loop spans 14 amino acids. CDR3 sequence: CSAKDGRYTGELFF. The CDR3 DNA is TGCAGTGCTAAGGACGGAAGATACACCGGGGAGCTGTTTTTT.

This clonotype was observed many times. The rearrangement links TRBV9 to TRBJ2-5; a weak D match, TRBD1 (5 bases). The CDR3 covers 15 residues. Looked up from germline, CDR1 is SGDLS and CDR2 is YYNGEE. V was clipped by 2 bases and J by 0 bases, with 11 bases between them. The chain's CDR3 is CASSVSGFNQETQYF. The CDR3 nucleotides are TGTGCCAGCAGCGTTTCAGGGTTCAACCAAGAGACCCAGTACTTC.

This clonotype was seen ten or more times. CDR3 amino acids: CASSSDRGQPQHF. The DNA for the CDR3 is TGTGCCAGCAGCTCAGACAGGGGGCAGCCCCAGCATTTT. The chain couples TRBV7-3 to TRBJ1-5, with 9 bases fitting TRBD1. Germline CDR1 SGHTA, CDR2 FQGTGA. The ends lost 4 bases at V and 7 bases at J; junction bases unmatched: 2. The CDR3 has 13 residues.

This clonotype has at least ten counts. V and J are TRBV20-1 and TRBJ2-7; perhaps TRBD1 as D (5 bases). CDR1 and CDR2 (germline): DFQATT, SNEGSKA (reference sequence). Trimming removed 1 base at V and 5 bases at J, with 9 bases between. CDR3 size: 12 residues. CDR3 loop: CSARGTFHEQYF. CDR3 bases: TGCAGTGCTAGAGGGACATTCCACGAGCAGTACTTC.